This T cell receptor beta chain was observed in a study of blood T cell repertoires in COVID-19. Authors' data handling: Reference gene primer amplification in the assay estimated nucleated cell counts. Produced via immunoSEQ multiplex PCR; TCRdb's table is partial and in-frame only. V, J and clone size reflect that table, while D and trimming were determined from the DNA. Altogether 35,000 to 45,000 clones are present, approximately 88% being singletons, with the ten largest covering over 3.5%. The receptor was isolated from a human donor in a cohort sampled during active COVID-19. What was sequenced was peripheral blood.

CDR3 protein: CSTSSYEQYF. The CDR3 DNA is TGCAGTACATCCTCATACGAGCAGTACTTC. The chain joins TRBV20-1 to TRBJ2-7, with unresolved D. The germline gives CDR1 DFQATT, CDR2 SNEGSKA (reference sequence). Trimming left V 8 bases short and J 4 bases short, with 9 bases between. The CDR3 has 10 residues.